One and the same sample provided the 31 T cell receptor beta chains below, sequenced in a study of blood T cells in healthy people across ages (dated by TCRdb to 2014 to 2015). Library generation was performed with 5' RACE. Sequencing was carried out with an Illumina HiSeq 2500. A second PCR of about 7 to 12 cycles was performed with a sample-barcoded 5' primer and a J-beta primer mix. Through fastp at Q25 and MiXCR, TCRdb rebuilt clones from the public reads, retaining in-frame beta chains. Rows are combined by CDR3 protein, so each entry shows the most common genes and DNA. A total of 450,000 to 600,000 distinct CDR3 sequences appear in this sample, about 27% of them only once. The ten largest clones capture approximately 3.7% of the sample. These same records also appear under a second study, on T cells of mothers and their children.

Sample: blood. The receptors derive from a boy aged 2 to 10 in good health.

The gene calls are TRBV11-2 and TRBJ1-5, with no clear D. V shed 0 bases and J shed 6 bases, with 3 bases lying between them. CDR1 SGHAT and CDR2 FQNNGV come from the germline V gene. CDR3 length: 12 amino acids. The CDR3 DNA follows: TGTGCCAGCAGCTTAGATCGTCAGCCCCAGCATTTT. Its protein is CASSLDRQPQHF.

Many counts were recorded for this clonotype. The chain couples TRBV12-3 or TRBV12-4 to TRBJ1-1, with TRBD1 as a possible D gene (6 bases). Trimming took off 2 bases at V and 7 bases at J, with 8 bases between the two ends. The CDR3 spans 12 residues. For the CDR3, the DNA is TGTGCCAGCAGTTTACCACAGGGTGAAGCTTTCTTT. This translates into CASSLPQGEAFF.

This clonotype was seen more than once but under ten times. As DNA, the CDR3 is TGTGCCACGCTCAGGGGGCCGGGAACTGAAGCTTTCTTT. Its translation is CATLRGPGTEAFF. V usage is TRBV6-5 and J usage is TRBJ1-1, with 8 bases identical to TRBD1. There are 13 residues in the CDR3. Germline values: CDR1 MNHEY, CDR2 SVGAGI. After removal of 10 bases from V and 5 bases from J, the junction contained 9 bases not matched to a gene.

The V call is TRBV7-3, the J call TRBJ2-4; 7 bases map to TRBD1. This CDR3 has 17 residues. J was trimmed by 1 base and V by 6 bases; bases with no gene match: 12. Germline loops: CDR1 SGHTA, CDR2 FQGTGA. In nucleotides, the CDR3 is TGTGCCAGCAGGTACTCGACAGGGATTGCGGCCAAAAACATTCAGTACTTC. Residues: CASRYSTGIAAKNIQYF.

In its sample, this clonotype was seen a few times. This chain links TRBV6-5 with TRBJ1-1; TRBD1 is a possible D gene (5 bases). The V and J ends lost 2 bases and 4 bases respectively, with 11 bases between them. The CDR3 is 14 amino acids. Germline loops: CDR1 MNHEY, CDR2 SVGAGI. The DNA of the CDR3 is TGTGCCAGCAGTTACAGGGGATCAGGCACTGAAGCTTTCTTT. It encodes CASSYRGSGTEAFF.

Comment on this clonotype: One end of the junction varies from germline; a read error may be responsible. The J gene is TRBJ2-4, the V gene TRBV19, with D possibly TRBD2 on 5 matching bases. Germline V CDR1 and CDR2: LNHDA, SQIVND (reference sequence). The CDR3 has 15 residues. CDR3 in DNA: TGTGCCAGTAGTCTAGAGGGAGCAGCCAAAAACATTCAGTACTTC. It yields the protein CASSLEGAAKNIQYF.

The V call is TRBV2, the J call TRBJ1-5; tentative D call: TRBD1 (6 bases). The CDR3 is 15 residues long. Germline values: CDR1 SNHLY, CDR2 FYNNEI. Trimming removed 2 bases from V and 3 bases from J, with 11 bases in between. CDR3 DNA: TGTGCCAGCAGTGAACCGGGGGACAACAATCAGCCCCAGCATTTT. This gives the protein CASSEPGDNNQPQHF.

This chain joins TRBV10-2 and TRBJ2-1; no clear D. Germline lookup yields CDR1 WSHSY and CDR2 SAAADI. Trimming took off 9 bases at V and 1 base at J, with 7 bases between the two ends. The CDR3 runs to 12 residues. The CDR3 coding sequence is TGCGCCAGTAGGAAGTCCTACAATGAGCAGTTCTTC. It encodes CASRKSYNEQFF.

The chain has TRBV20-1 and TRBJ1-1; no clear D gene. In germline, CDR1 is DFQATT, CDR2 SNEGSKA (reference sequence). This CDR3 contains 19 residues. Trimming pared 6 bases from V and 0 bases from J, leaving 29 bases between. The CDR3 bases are TGCAGTGCGGTCCCCATTCGCGGAGGAAAAGAGCTCATGAACACTGAAGCTTTCTTT. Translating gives CSAVPIRGGKELMNTEAFF.

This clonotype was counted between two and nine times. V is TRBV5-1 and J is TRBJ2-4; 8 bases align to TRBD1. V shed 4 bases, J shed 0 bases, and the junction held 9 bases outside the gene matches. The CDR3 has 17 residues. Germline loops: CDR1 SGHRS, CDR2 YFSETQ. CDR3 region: CASSTGPGQGAKNIQYF. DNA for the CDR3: TGCGCCAGCAGCACTGGACCCGGACAGGGAGCCAAAAACATTCAGTACTTC. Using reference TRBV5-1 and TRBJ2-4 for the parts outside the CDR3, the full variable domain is KAGVTQTPRYLIKTRGQQVTLSCSPISGHRSVSWYQQTPGQGLQFLFEYFSETQRNKGNFPGRFSGRQFSNSRSEMNVSTLELGDSALYLCASSTGPGQGAKNIQYFGAGTRLSVL.

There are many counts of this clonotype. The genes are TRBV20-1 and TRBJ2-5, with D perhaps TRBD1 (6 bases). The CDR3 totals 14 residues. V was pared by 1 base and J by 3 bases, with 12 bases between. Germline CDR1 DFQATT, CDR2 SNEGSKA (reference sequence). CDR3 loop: CSARGQGLKETQYF. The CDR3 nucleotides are TGCAGTGCTAGAGGTCAGGGGCTTAAAGAGACCCAGTACTTC.

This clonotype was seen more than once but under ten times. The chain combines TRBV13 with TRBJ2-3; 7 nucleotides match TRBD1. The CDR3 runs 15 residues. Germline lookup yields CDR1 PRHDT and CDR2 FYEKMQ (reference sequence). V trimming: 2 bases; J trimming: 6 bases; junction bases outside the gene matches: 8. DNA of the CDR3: TGTGCCAGCAGCTTACGGCAGGGGGAGAGGGATACGCAGTATTTT. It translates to CASSLRQGERDTQYF.

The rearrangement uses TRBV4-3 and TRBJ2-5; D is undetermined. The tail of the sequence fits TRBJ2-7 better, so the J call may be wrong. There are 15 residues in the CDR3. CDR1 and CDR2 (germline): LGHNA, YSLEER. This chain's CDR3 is CASSPLYGVSYEQYF. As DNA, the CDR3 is TGCGCCAGCAGCCCTCTATATGGTGTTTCCTACGAGCAGTACTTC.

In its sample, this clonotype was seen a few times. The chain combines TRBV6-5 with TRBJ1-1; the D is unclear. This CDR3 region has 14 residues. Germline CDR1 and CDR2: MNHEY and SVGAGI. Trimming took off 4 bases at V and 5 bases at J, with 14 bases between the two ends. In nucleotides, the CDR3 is TGTGCCAGCAGTTCTAGGACCGCGCGGACTGAAGCTTTCTTT. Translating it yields CASSSRTARTEAFF.

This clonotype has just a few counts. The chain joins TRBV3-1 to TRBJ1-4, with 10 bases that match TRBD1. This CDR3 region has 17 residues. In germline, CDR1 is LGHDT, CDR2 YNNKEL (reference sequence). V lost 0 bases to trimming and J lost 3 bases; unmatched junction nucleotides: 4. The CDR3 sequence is CASSQEGQGRANEKLFF. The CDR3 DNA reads TGTGCCAGCAGCCAAGAGGGACAGGGGCGCGCTAATGAAAAACTGTTTTTT.

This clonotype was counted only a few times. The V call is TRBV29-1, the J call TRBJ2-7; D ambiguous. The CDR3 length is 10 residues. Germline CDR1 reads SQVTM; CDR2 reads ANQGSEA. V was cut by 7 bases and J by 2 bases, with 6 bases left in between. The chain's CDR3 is CSARPYEQYF. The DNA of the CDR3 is TGCAGCGCCCGTCCCTACGAGCAGTACTTC.

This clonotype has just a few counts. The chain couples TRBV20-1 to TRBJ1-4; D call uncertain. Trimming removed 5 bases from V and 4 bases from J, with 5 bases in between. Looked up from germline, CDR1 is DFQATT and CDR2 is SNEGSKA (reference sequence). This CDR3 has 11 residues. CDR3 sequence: CSARGNEKLFF. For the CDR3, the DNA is TGCAGTGCTCGGGGTAATGAAAAACTGTTTTTT.

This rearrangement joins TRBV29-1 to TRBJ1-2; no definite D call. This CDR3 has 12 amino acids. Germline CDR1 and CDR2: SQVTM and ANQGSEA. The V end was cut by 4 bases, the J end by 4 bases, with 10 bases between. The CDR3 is CSVGEASYGYTF. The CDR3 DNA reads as TGCAGCGTTGGTGAGGCCTCCTATGGCTACACCTTC.

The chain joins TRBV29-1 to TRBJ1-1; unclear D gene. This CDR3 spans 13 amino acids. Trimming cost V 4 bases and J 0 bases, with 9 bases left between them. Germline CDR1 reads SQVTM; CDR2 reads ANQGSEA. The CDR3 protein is CSVGLGMNTEAFF. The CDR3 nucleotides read TGCAGCGTTGGATTGGGGATGAACACTGAAGCTTTCTTT.

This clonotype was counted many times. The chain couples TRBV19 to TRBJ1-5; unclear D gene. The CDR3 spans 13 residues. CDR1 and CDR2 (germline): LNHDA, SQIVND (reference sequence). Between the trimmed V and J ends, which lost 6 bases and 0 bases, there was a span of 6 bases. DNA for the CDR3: TGTGCCAGTAGCCCCTATAGCAATCAGCCCCAGCATTTT. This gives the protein CASSPYSNQPQHF.

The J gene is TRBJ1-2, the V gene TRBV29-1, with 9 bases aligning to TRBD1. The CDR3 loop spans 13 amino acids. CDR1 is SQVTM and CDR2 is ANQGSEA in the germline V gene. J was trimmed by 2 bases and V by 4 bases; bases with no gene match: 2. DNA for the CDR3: TGCAGCGTTGGGGGGACAGGGAACTATGGCTACACCTTC. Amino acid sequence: CSVGGTGNYGYTF. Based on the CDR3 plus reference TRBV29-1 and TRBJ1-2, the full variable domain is SAVISQKPSRDICQRGTSLTIQCQVDSQVTMMFWYRQQPGQSLTLIATANQGSEATYESGFVIDKFPISRPNLTFSTLTVSNMSPEDSSIYLCSVGGTGNYGYTFGSGTRLTVV.

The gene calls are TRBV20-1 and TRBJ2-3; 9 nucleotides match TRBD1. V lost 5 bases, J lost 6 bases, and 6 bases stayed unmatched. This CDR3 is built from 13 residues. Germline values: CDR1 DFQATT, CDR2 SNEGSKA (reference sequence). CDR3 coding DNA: TGCAGTGCTCTACAGGGGGCAGGCGATACGCAGTATTTT. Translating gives CSALQGAGDTQYF.

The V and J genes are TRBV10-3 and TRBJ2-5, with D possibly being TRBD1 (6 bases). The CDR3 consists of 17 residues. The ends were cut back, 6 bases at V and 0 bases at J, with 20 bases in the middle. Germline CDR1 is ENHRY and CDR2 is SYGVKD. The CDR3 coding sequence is TGTGCCATCAGCCCTTCCCGGGACACCCTGTACCAAGAGACCCAGTACTTC. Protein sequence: CAISPSRDTLYQETQYF.

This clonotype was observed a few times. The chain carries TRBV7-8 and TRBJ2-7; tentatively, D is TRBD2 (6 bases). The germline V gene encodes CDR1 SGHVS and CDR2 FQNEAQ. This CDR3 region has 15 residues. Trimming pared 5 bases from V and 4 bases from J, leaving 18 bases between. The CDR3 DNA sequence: TGTGCCAGCAGCAAACACCGGGAGATCGGGTACGAGCAGTACTTC. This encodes CASSKHREIGYEQYF.

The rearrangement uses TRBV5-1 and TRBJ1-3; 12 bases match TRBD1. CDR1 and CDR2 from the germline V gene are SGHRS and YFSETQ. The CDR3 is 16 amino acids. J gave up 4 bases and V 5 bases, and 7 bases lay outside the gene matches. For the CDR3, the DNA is TGCGCCAGCAGGCCGGGACAGGGGGCGTCGGGAAACACCATATATTTT. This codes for CASRPGQGASGNTIYF.

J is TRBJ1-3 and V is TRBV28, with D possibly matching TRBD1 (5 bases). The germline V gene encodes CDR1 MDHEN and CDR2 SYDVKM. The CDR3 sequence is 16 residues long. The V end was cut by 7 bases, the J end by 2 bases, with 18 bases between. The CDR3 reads CASKTYTGLTGNTIYF. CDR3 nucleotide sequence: TGTGCCAGCAAGACATACACAGGACTAACTGGAAACACCATATATTTT.

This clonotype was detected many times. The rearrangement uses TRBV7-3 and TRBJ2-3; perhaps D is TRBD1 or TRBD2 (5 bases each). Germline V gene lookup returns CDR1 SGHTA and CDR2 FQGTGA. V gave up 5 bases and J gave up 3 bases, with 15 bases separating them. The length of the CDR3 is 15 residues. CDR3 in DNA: TGTGCCAGCAGCCGGGACGGGTTAAAGACAGATACGCAGTATTTT. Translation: CASSRDGLKTDTQYF.

The CDR3 nucleotides are TGCAGCGGGTCCGGGGGGGCTCCTGGCGGTGGCTACACCTTC. It yields the protein CSGSGGAPGGGYTF. The chain recombines TRBV29-1 with TRBJ1-2; D possibly corresponds to TRBD1 (6 bases). V lost 7 bases to trimming and J lost 7 bases, with 22 bases between them. The CDR3 is 14 residues long. CDR1 is SQVTM and CDR2 is ANQGSEA in the germline V gene.

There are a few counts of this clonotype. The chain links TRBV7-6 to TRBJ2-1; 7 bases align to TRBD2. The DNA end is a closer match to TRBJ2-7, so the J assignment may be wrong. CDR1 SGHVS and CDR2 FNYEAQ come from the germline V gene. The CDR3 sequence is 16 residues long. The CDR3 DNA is TGTGCCAGCAGCCCCGTCCAGCACAGCGGGGTCTACGAGCAGTACTTC. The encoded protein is CASSPVQHSGVYEQYF.

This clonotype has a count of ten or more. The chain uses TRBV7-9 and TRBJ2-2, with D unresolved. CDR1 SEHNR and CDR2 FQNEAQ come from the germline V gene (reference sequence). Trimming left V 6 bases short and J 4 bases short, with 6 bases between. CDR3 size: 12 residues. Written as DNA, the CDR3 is TGTGCCAGCAGTCCATTCACCGGGGAGCTGTTTTTT. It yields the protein CASSPFTGELFF.

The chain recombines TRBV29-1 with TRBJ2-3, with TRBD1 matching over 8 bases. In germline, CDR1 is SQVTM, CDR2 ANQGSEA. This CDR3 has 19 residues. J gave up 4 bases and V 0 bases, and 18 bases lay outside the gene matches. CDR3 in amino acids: CSVEDLWGQAYLVPDTQYF. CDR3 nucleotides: TGCAGCGTTGAAGATCTATGGGGACAGGCCTATCTCGTACCAGATACGCAGTATTTT.